What follows are 21 T cell receptor beta chains derived from one specimen sequenced in a study of T-cell reconstitution after alpha-beta-depleted transplantation in children. Study-wide points: Counts and diversity of T cells one year after transplant came mostly from newly produced T cells.

Which antigens these TCRs recognize remains unknown. Preparing the TCRbeta library involved the use of unique molecular identifiers. Each CDR3 protein is one row after TCRdb ran MiXCR on the PCR reads. The sample carries some 300,000 distinct CDR3 sequences, nearly 8% recorded once. Sequenced material: peripheral blood, taken 360 days after TCRalphabeta/CD19-depleted stem cell transplant. The receptors derive from a female patient aged 2-9 years who had a stem cell transplant for Fanconi anemia, so the T cells may come from the graft donor.

This clonotype was seen ten or more times. The chain employs TRBV12-3 or TRBV12-4 and TRBJ1-5; D may be TRBD1 (5 bases). The V and J ends lost 5 bases and 0 bases respectively, with 11 bases between them. The CDR3 covers 15 residues. CDR3 nucleotide sequence: TGTGCCAGCAGTGCGGGACGATATAGCAATCAGCCCCAGCATTTT. Translated: CASSAGRYSNQPQHF.

This clonotype was counted at least ten times. This chain uses TRBV5-1 with TRBJ1-4, with 12 nucleotides matching TRBD1. Trimming cost V 4 bases and J 6 bases; bases outside gene matches: 13. The CDR3 sequence is 18 residues long. Germline-derived CDR1 and CDR2 are SGHRS and YFSETQ. CDR3 residues: CASSPGQGAIGFYEKLFF. As DNA, the CDR3 is TGCGCCAGCAGCCCGGGACAGGGGGCAATAGGCTTTTATGAAAAACTGTTTTTT.

This clonotype was observed many times. The chain employs TRBV12-3 or TRBV12-4 and TRBJ2-3, with D possibly matching TRBD2 (6 bases). This CDR3 contains 15 residues. V was clipped by 4 bases and J by 4 bases, with 15 bases between them. The CDR3 DNA reads TGTGCCAGCAGTTCACTAGCCTTGTCGGCAGATACGCAGTATTTT. It is translated as CASSSLALSADTQYF.

This clonotype was observed a few times. The J gene is TRBJ2-3, the V gene TRBV6-2 or TRBV6-3; TRBD2 matches 8 bases. Germline-derived CDR1 and CDR2 are MNHEY and SVGEGT. The CDR3 consists of 16 residues. The V segment lost 2 bases and the J segment 1 base; nucleotides outside the gene matches: 5. Here the CDR3 reads CASSYVPGGGTDTQYF. CDR3 nucleotide sequence: TGTGCCAGCAGTTACGTTCCGGGGGGGGGCACAGATACGCAGTATTTT.

This clonotype was counted at least ten times. The V call is TRBV11-2, the J call TRBJ2-5; maybe TRBD2 (5 bases). V lost 3 bases and J 4 bases, leaving 12 bases between the germline ends. Germline CDR1 is SGHAT and CDR2 is FQNNGV. The CDR3 totals 14 residues. The CDR3 loop reads CASSLPQRAETQYF. CDR3 DNA sequence: TGTGCCAGCAGCTTGCCTCAGAGGGCAGAGACCCAGTACTTC.

This clonotype occurred many times. At one of its ends the junction is not consistent with the germline gene, which may arise from a read error. This sequence joins TRBV28 and TRBJ1-5; D is uncertain. CDR1 is MDHEN and CDR2 is SYDVKM in the germline V gene. The CDR3 loop spans 12 amino acids. CDR3: CASSFSNQPQHF. The CDR3, as DNA: TGCGCCAGCAGTTTTAGCAATCAGCCCCAGCATTTT.

As to this clonotype: The CDR3 end shows no conserved phenylalanine or tryptophan, and so a read error is likely. The chain recombines TRBV6-5 with TRBJ2-1, with TRBD2 as a possible D gene (7 bases). The CDR3 is 15 amino acids. The V end was cut by 4 bases, the J end by 1 base, with 11 bases between. The germline CDR1 and CDR2 sequences are MNHEY and SVGAGI. The CDR3: CASSLGGASYNEQFL. The CDR3 coding sequence is TGTGCCAGCAGTTTAGGGGGGGCTTCCTACAATGAGCAGTTCCTC.

This clonotype has at least ten counts. The J gene is TRBJ1-2, the V gene TRBV20-1; the D gene is possibly TRBD1 (5 bases). CDR1 and CDR2 (germline): DFQATT, SNEGSKA (reference sequence). The CDR3 covers 12 residues. V lost 3 bases and J 4 bases, leaving 9 bases between the germline ends. The CDR3: CSASTGLYGYTF. Written as DNA, the CDR3 is TGCAGTGCTAGTACAGGACTCTATGGCTACACCTTC.

The sample holds many counts of this clonotype. The CDR3 here is CASSYFLGLATYEQYF. The CDR3 DNA sequence: TGTGCCAGCAGTTACTTCCTGGGACTAGCGACTTACGAGCAGTACTTC. The chain employs TRBV6-5 and TRBJ2-7; 10 bases fit TRBD2. The V segment lost 1 base and the J segment 4 bases; nucleotides outside the gene matches: 7. This CDR3 is 16 amino acids long. Germline-derived CDR1 and CDR2 are MNHEY and SVGAGI.

This clonotype has ten or more counts. The chain couples TRBV20-1 to TRBJ1-5; no clear D gene. The CDR3 totals 14 residues. Trimming pared 1 base from V and 2 bases from J, leaving 9 bases between. The germline gives CDR1 DFQATT, CDR2 SNEGSKA (reference sequence). CDR3 loop: CSARGAFRNQPQHF. CDR3 DNA: TGCAGTGCTAGAGGGGCCTTTCGCAATCAGCCCCAGCATTTT.

This clonotype came up many times. The chain couples TRBV7-8 to TRBJ2-7; D is perhaps TRBD2 (5 bases). Per germline, CDR1 SGHVS and CDR2 FQNEAQ. This CDR3 is 11 amino acids long. The ends were cut back, 5 bases at V and 7 bases at J, with 9 bases in the middle. CDR3 residues: CASSHDYEQYF. CDR3 DNA sequence: TGTGCCAGCAGCCATGACTATGAGCAGTACTTC.

J is TRBJ2-5 and V is TRBV20-1; 7 nucleotides align to TRBD1. The CDR3 consists of 13 residues. Losses at the gene ends were 4 bases for V and 1 base for J; bases not matched to a gene: 3. The germline CDR1 and CDR2 sequences are DFQATT and SNEGSKA (reference sequence). CDR3 nucleotides: TGCAGTGCTACTAGGGACAGCCAAGAGACCCAGTACTTC. Encoded protein: CSATRDSQETQYF.

This clonotype was observed a few times. The rearrangement links TRBV20-1 to TRBJ1-3; D gene uncertain. Per germline, CDR1 DFQATT and CDR2 SNEGSKA (reference sequence). V lost 0 bases and J 4 bases, leaving 16 bases between the germline ends. There are 16 residues in the CDR3. The CDR3 DNA reads TGCAGTGCTAGAGATATTGAGGCGGTGATAGGAAACACCATATATTTT. It is translated as CSARDIEAVIGNTIYF.

This clonotype was detected only a few times. The J gene is TRBJ2-1, the V gene TRBV20-1, with TRBD1 identical over 7 bases. Trimming took 1 base from V and 4 from J; bases not matched to a gene: 4. The CDR3 has 14 residues. From germline, CDR1 is DFQATT and CDR2 SNEGSKA (reference sequence). The CDR3 region has the DNA TGCAGTGCTAGAGTTGAGGACAGGTACAATGAGCAGTTCTTC. This sequence encodes CSARVEDRYNEQFF.

This clonotype was detected ten times or more. CDR3 sequence: CASSGSGASYNEQFF. CDR3 DNA: TGTGCCAGCAGCGGTAGCGGGGCCTCCTACAATGAGCAGTTCTTC. The V call is TRBV7-2, the J call TRBJ2-1; 8 bases agree with TRBD2. J lost 0 bases, V lost 5 bases, and 3 bases had no gene match. This CDR3 comprises 15 residues. Germline-derived CDR1 and CDR2 are SGHTA and FQGNSA.

This clonotype has at least ten counts. The J gene is TRBJ2-7, the V gene TRBV7-2, with TRBD1 matching 7 bases. The CDR3 is 14 residues long. V lost 5 bases to trimming and J lost 2 bases; unmatched junction nucleotides: 6. The V gene's germline CDR1 is SGHTA and CDR2 FQGNSA. CDR3 loop: CASSIRDSPYEQYF. CDR3 in DNA: TGTGCCAGCAGCATCCGGGACAGCCCCTACGAGCAGTACTTC.

This clonotype occurred a few times. The V and J genes are TRBV2 and TRBJ1-1, with D tentatively TRBD1 (5 bases). Germline assignment: CDR1 SNHLY and CDR2 FYNNEI. This CDR3 comprises 13 residues. Trimming removed 10 bases from V and 0 bases from J, with 12 bases in between. CDR3 DNA: TGTGCCATCCCGGGACGGATGAACACTGAAGCTTTCTTT. Translating it yields CAIPGRMNTEAFF.

This clonotype was detected many times. The chain combines TRBV3-1 with TRBJ2-7, with D uncertain. The V end lost 3 bases, the J end lost 3 bases, and 3 bases lay between the germline ends. Germline loops: CDR1 LGHDT, CDR2 YNNKEL (reference sequence). This CDR3 contains 11 residues. The CDR3 region has the DNA TGTGCCAGCAGCCAGTTCTACGAGCAGTACTTC. Translating gives CASSQFYEQYF.

This clonotype occurred many times. The CDR3 DNA reads as TGCAGCGTTGAAGAAACAGGGGACATTCAGTACTTC. Residues: CSVEETGDIQYF. The chain carries TRBV29-1 and TRBJ2-4; 7 bases match TRBD1. Germline V gene sequence: CDR1 SQVTM, CDR2 ANQGSEA. The CDR3 contains 12 residues. The V segment lost 0 bases and the J segment 8 bases; nucleotides outside the gene matches: 1.

In its sample, this clonotype was seen many times. The chain is built from TRBV10-3 and TRBJ1-5; no clear D. The CDR3 is 15 amino acids. Looked up from germline, CDR1 is ENHRY and CDR2 is SYGVKD. The V end was cut by 2 bases, the J end by 6 bases, with 14 bases between. The CDR3 loop is CAISEGRGGGQPQHF. The DNA of the CDR3 is TGTGCCATCAGTGAGGGACGGGGAGGAGGTCAGCCCCAGCATTTT.

This clonotype was seen at least ten times. This rearrangement joins TRBV6-2 or TRBV6-3 to TRBJ2-4; D unresolved. CDR1 is MNHEY, CDR2 SVGEGT, per germline. Trimming pared 6 bases from V and 0 bases from J, leaving 15 bases between. CDR3 length: 16 amino acids. CDR3 sequence (DNA): TGTGCCAGCAGCTACCAGATCATTGGAGCCAAAAACATTCAGTACTTC. Translation: CASSYQIIGAKNIQYF.